Shown below are 13 T cell receptor beta chains from a single sample sequenced in a study of T cell repertoires in cytomegalovirus infection. MiXCR, applied by TCRdb to the reads, yields one record per CDR3 protein. The sample lists under 450,000 distinct CDR3 sequences, about 35% occurring once. These receptors have no identified antigens. Sequenced here: cultured PBMCs, sampled from culture after CMV antigen stimulation. These receptors were collected from a human donor in good health (CMV status not recorded). Some clones in this sample may be carry-over from other donors' samples.

There are a few counts of this clonotype. The chain employs TRBV7-2 and TRBJ1-2, with D perhaps TRBD1 (5 bases). This CDR3 has 13 residues. Per germline, CDR1 SGHTA and CDR2 FQGNSA. The V and J ends lost 5 bases and 8 bases respectively, with 15 bases between them. The CDR3 spells CASSPMVGGGYTF. CDR3 nucleotides: TGTGCCAGCAGCCCTATGGTGGGGGGAGGCTACACCTTC.

This clonotype was detected only a few times. The chain links TRBV20-1 to TRBJ2-3; 13 bases map to TRBD2. This CDR3 spans 14 amino acids. The V gene's germline CDR1 is DFQATT and CDR2 SNEGSKA (reference sequence). With 1 base clipped from V and 6 bases from J, the junction kept 1 base outside the gene matches. The CDR3 protein is CSARGTSGSDTQYF. In DNA form, the CDR3 reads TGCAGTGCTAGAGGGACTAGCGGGAGTGATACGCAGTATTTT.

This clonotype was recorded many times. This rearrangement joins TRBV7-8 to TRBJ1-1, with TRBD1 identical over 10 bases. The CDR3 consists of 17 residues. Unmatched junction bases numbered 11, after V lost 2 bases and J lost 5 bases. Germline lookup yields CDR1 SGHVS and CDR2 FQNEAQ. The CDR3 sequence is CASSLPRTGGGGTEAFF. The CDR3 DNA follows: TGTGCCAGCAGCTTACCCCGGACAGGGGGTGGGGGAACTGAAGCTTTCTTT.

The gene calls are TRBV2 and TRBJ2-1; D ambiguous. Per the germline V gene, CDR1 is SNHLY and CDR2 is FYNNEI. Trimming took 11 bases from V and 7 from J, leaving 12 bases between them. This CDR3 region has 11 residues. CDR3 sequence reads: CAGLSRNEQFF. The CDR3 DNA follows: TGTGCCGGGCTTTCTAGAAATGAGCAGTTCTTC.

In its sample, this clonotype was seen a few times. J is TRBJ2-2 and V is TRBV3-1; D remains ambiguous. Looked up from germline, CDR1 is LGHDT and CDR2 is YNNKEL (reference sequence). V lost 1 base and J lost 1, with 10 bases in between. The CDR3 extends over 16 amino acids. CDR3 region: CASSQARSMNTGELFF. The CDR3 nucleotides read TGTGCCAGCAGCCAAGCGCGATCTATGAACACCGGGGAGCTGTTTTTT.

This clonotype was counted once. Given a much more abundant clone one base away, this may be a read error. This chain uses TRBV10-3 with TRBJ2-7; no definite D call. Germline V lookup: CDR1 ENHRY, CDR2 SYGVKD. V lost 3 bases and J lost 3, with 3 bases in between. This CDR3 spans 11 amino acids. The CDR3 loop reads CAISEGYEQYF. CDR3 nucleotides: TGTGCCATCAGTGAAGGCTACGAGCAGTACTTC.

This clonotype has only a few counts. The chain recombines TRBV28 with TRBJ2-7; D is undetermined. This CDR3 comprises 14 residues. Germline V gene data show CDR1 as MDHEN and CDR2 as SYDVKM. V shed 10 bases and J shed 2 bases, with 18 bases lying between them. CDR3 nucleotide sequence: TGTGCCACCAGACAAACGCACTCAGCCTACGAGCAGTACTTC. This sequence encodes CATRQTHSAYEQYF.

This clonotype was counted only a few times. The V and J genes are TRBV15 and TRBJ2-1; a possible D gene is TRBD2 (5 bases). The CDR3 runs to 16 residues. CDR1 and CDR2 (germline): LNHNV, YYDKDF (reference sequence). V was clipped by 1 base and J by 7 bases, with 17 bases between them. CDR3 DNA sequence: TGTGCCACCAGCAGAGCGGGTAGCCCGGGGATTAATGAGCAGTTCTTC. Protein: CATSRAGSPGINEQFF.

The V and J genes are TRBV18 and TRBJ2-7; no reliable D call. The CDR3 consists of 13 residues. V was cut by 3 bases and J by 5 bases, with 11 bases left in between. Germline V gene data show CDR1 as KGHSH and CDR2 as LQKENI. The DNA for the CDR3 is TGTGCCAGCTCACCGGCCCCGGTGGACGAGCAGTACGTC. Its translation is CASSPAPVDEQYV.

This clonotype was found once. V is TRBV27 and J is TRBJ1-5; D might be TRBD1 (5 bases). The CDR3 contains 15 residues. CDR1 and CDR2 from the germline V gene are MNHEY and SMNVEV (reference sequence). Trimming stripped 5 bases from V and 1 base from J, with 12 bases between. CDR3 in amino acids: CASSLFGGSNQPQHF. The CDR3 region has the DNA TGTGCCAGCAGTCTCTTCGGGGGGAGCAATCAGCCCCAGCATTTT.

The rearrangement links TRBV19 to TRBJ1-5, with D unresolved. Germline-derived CDR1 and CDR2 are LNHDA and SQIVND (reference sequence). The CDR3 has 15 residues. V was trimmed by 4 bases and J by 4 bases, leaving 14 bases between them. The CDR3 nucleotides read TGTGCCAGTAGTAGACTGGAGGGCCCGAATCAGCCCCAGCATTTT. Translation: CASSRLEGPNQPQHF.

The V call is TRBV30, the J call TRBJ2-5, with a tentative D call TRBD2 (6 bases). This CDR3 spans 15 amino acids. Trimming left V 1 base short and J 3 bases short, with 15 bases between. Looked up from germline, CDR1 is GTSNPN and CDR2 is SVGIG (reference sequence). The DNA of the CDR3 is TGTGCCTGGAGTGAGACGGGAGATGGGAAAGAGACCCAGTACTTC. Protein product: CAWSETGDGKETQYF.

Many counts were recorded for this clonotype. The chain has TRBV7-2 and TRBJ1-5; no clear D gene. Germline assignment: CDR1 SGHTA and CDR2 FQGNSA. The CDR3 length is 14 residues. Trimming took off 5 bases at V and 0 bases at J, with 8 bases between the two ends. CDR3 loop: CASSLIFSNQPQHF. The CDR3 region has the DNA TGTGCCAGCAGCCTCATCTTTAGCAATCAGCCCCAGCATTTT.